This is a list of T cell receptor beta chains from one sample in a study of T cells in Graves' hyperthyroidism and ophthalmopathy. MiXCR was run by TCRdb on the multiplex PCR reads, yielding one entry per CDR3 protein. The sample carries approximately 380,000 distinct CDR3 sequences, about 18% recorded once. Input material: blood. These receptors came from a woman aged 18-35 years with Graves' hyperthyroidism. Each CDR3 is given without its conserved first and last residue.

v_gene	j_gene	CDR3aa
TRBV6-2/TRBV6-3	TRBJ1-1	ASSYRGQTEAF
TRBV4-2	TRBJ2-5	ASSPRGGGGETQY
TRBV9	TRBJ2-7	ASSVVDRGHQY
TRBV11-3	TRBJ2-5	ASSLDGDRETQY
TRBV11-2	TRBJ1-1	ASSLLAGRLNTEAF
TRBV4-1	TRBJ1-1	ASSQPSGQTYTEAF
TRBV12-3/TRBV12-4	TRBJ2-6	ASNEGEPMRANVLT
TRBV29-1	TRBJ2-5	SVPSETQY
TRBV29-1	TRBJ1-1	SVERQGGDTGAF
TRBV5-1	TRBJ2-7	VSSLGGGLYEQY
TRBV5-1	TRBJ1-2	ASSFGQGFSMGYT
TRBV11-2	TRBJ2-5	ASSLRPQGADFETLY
TRBV2	TRBJ1-2	ASSARGIGAYGYT
TRBV12-3/TRBV12-4	TRBJ2-6	ASSLGLAVVSGANVLT
TRBV15	TRBJ2-7	ATSRVPIYDQY
TRBV11-1	TRBJ1-1	ASSFLPLTEKNTEAF
TRBV11-2	TRBJ1-3	ASSLGQGASIGNTIY
TRBV11-2	TRBJ1-1	ASSLIGHSNTEAF
TRBV2	TRBJ2-7	ASKYSGGAPYEQY
TRBV5-5	TRBJ2-5	ASSAGQIQETQY
TRBV29-1	TRBJ1-2	SVEPGNYGYT
TRBV5-1	TRBJ1-1	ASSLVGPDRGVGHTEAF
TRBV2	TRBJ1-6	ASSRDRVTSPLH
TRBV20-1	TRBJ2-7	SARGFRDGYEQY
TRBV10-2	TRBJ1-2	ASSEGQGDGYT
TRBV6-1	TRBJ1-2	ASSDDPRDGYT
TRBV5-1	TRBJ2-5	ASSTPPYQETQY
TRBV5-1	TRBJ2-2	ASSPDRGDTGELF
TRBV14	TRBJ2-5	ASTTSRVAETQY
TRBV29-1	TRBJ1-1	SVSTGTGITEAF
TRBV20-1	TRBJ1-2	SARRQGLSYGYT
TRBV4-1	TRBJ2-5	ASSNGQGPQETQY
TRBV7-9	TRBJ1-1	ASSLEIGPGTEAF
TRBV4-1	TRBJ1-1	ASSTPRGRPEAF
TRBV6-5	TRBJ2-5	ASSYSSGASETQY
TRBV2	TRBJ1-1	ASSEQGRPRGEAF
TRBV27	TRBJ2-7	ASSLRDSYEQY
TRBV28	TRBJ2-4	ASSLMGEVAKNIQY
TRBV20-1	TRBJ2-2	SARGTGATGELF
TRBV12-3/TRBV12-4	TRBJ1-1	ASSPRRGVWDTDAF
TRBV5-6	TRBJ2-7	ASSVGPYEQY